A single sample is the source of the 30 T cell receptor beta chains below, sequenced in a study of blood T cell repertoires in COVID-19 (dated by TCRdb to the early 2020s). The library was built by means of the immunoSEQ multiplex PCR assay. TCRdb holds this immuneACCESS table with in-frame rearrangements only. Some clones are missing; in checked studies, unresolved V genes explain under half, and the rest has no known cause. The sample data list fewer than 80,000 clones, and roughly 78% of these were observed just once. About 5% of the sample belongs to the ten largest clones. Sequencing was performed on peripheral blood. The receptors here all came from an elderly woman with active or convalescent COVID-19.

The chain combines TRBV18 with TRBJ2-7; D unresolved. There are 18 residues in the CDR3. V lost 3 bases to trimming and J lost 2 bases, with 23 bases between them. Germline V gives CDR1 KGHSH, CDR2 LQKENI. CDR3 sequence reads: CASSPGSYFIPSTYEQYF. The CDR3 DNA follows: TGTGCCAGCTCACCCGGGTCCTATTTCATACCCTCCACCTACGAGCAGTACTTC.

This chain uses TRBV19 with TRBJ2-1; the D is unclear. V was trimmed by 5 bases and J by 5 bases, leaving 16 bases between them. Germline CDR1 LNHDA, CDR2 SQIVND (reference sequence). This CDR3 region has 15 residues. The CDR3 sequence is CASSFRNRNNNEQFF. CDR3 bases: TGTGCCAGTAGTTTCCGGAACAGAAACAACAATGAGCAGTTCTTC. Looking up the rest from reference TRBV19 and TRBJ2-1 gives the full variable domain: DGGITQSPKYLFRKEGQNVTLSCEQNLNHDAMYWYRQDPGQGLRLIYYSQIVNDFQKGDIAEGYSVSREKKESFPLTVTSAQKNPTAFYLCASSFRNRNNNEQFFGPGTRLTVL.

This clone was counted once. The chain recombines TRBV27 with TRBJ2-3; possible D gene TRBD2, 5 bases. V shed 2 bases and J shed 3 bases, with 9 bases lying between them. The germline gives CDR1 MNHEY, CDR2 SMNVEV (reference sequence). There are 14 residues in the CDR3. For the CDR3, the DNA is TGTGCCAGCAGTTTACAGAGGGAGACAGATACGCAGTATTTT. Translating it yields CASSLQRETDTQYF.

The genes are TRBV6-6 and TRBJ2-6; 8 nucleotides align to TRBD1. The V gene's germline CDR1 is MNHNY and CDR2 SVGAGI (reference sequence). Unmatched junction bases numbered 7, after V lost 0 bases and J lost 9 bases. CDR3 length: 16 amino acids. The CDR3, as DNA: TGTGCCAGCAGTTACTCGGGATGGGGACAGGACAACGTCCTGACTTTC. The encoded protein is CASSYSGWGQDNVLTF.

The rearrangement links TRBV7-8 to TRBJ2-7, with a weak D call TRBD2 (5 bases). The CDR3 is 14 residues long. V lost 5 bases and J 7 bases, leaving 18 bases between the germline ends. CDR1 is SGHVS, CDR2 FQNEAQ, per germline. The CDR3 loop is CASSINSFRGEQYF. CDR3 DNA sequence: TGTGCCAGCAGCATCAACAGTTTTCGGGGTGAGCAGTACTTC.

The CDR3 DNA sequence: TGTGCCAGCAGTTACTCGAGGGACATTACCCAGCCCCAGCATTTT. Amino acids: CASSYSRDITQPQHF. The chain uses TRBV6-5 and TRBJ1-5, with D possibly TRBD1 on 6 matching bases. CDR3 length equals 15 residues. The germline V and J ends were trimmed by 0 bases and 7 bases, with 13 bases remaining between them. CDR1 and CDR2 (germline): MNHEY, SVGAGI.

J is TRBJ2-7 and V is TRBV11-3; tentative D call: TRBD2 (8 bases). Trimming stripped 5 bases from V and 4 bases from J, with 21 bases between. The length of the CDR3 is 16 residues. CDR1 is SGHNT, CDR2 YENEEA, per germline. CDR3 nucleotides: TGTGCCAGCAGCAGGGAGGGGGCCAGCGGGAGTTACGAGCAGTACTTC. Protein sequence: CASSREGASGSYEQYF.

The chain recombines TRBV2 with TRBJ1-2; a weak D match, TRBD1 (5 bases). CDR3 length equals 14 residues. Trimming cost V 8 bases and J 3 bases, with 16 bases left between them. The germline gives CDR1 SNHLY, CDR2 FYNNEI. The CDR3 DNA is TGTGCCAGCGGGGGGATCACAGGATACTATGGCTACACCTTC. Protein: CASGGITGYYGYTF. The whole variable domain, filled in from reference TRBV2 and TRBJ1-2, reads EPEVTQTPSHQVTQMGQEVILRCVPISNHLYFYWYRQILGQKVEFLVSFYNNEISEKSEIFDDQFSVERPDGSNFTLKIRSTKLEDSAMYFCASGGITGYYGYTFGSGTRLTVV.

This clone has more than one count but fewer than ten. V usage is TRBV7-2 and J usage is TRBJ2-2, with D hard to call. The V end lost 4 bases, the J end lost 6 bases, and 9 bases lay between the germline ends. Germline V gene data show CDR1 as SGHTA and CDR2 as FQGNSA. CDR3 size: 13 residues. Here the CDR3 reads CASSSTIAGELFF. The CDR3 nucleotides read TGTGCCAGCAGCTCTACTATAGCCGGGGAGCTGTTTTTT. The full variable domain, rest sourced from reference TRBV7-2 and TRBJ2-2, is GAGVSQSPSNKVTEKGKDVELRCDPISGHTALYWYRQSLGQGLEFLIYFQGNSAPDKSGLPSDRFSAERTGGSVSTLTIQRTQQEDSAVYLCASSSTIAGELFFGEGSRLTVL.

J is TRBJ2-5 and V is TRBV19, with 9 bases matching TRBD1. The CDR3 extends over 15 amino acids. The germline V gene has CDR1 LNHDA and CDR2 SQIVND (reference sequence). J lost 6 bases, V lost 3 bases, and 8 bases had no gene match. As DNA, the CDR3 is TGTGCCAGTAGTATCGACGACAGGGGGTGGCAGACCCAGTACTTC. This sequence encodes CASSIDDRGWQTQYF.

V and J are TRBV7-9 and TRBJ2-7, with TRBD2 matching 12 bases. The CDR3 is 14 amino acids. Germline V gene lookup returns CDR1 SEHNR and CDR2 FQNEAQ (reference sequence). V trimming: 11 bases; J trimming: 4 bases; junction bases outside the gene matches: 9. The CDR3 coding sequence is TGTGCCGTAACACTAGCGGGAGGCCCTTACGAGCAGTACTTC. Translation gives CAVTLAGGPYEQYF.

This clone was counted once. V gene TRBV7-9 combines with J gene TRBJ1-3; D possibly corresponds to TRBD1 (5 bases). The CDR3 runs to 17 residues. In germline, CDR1 is SEHNR, CDR2 FQNEAQ (reference sequence). V was clipped by 5 bases and J by 0 bases, with 17 bases between them. CDR3 loop: CASSRNTDSPSGNTIYF. The CDR3 DNA reads as TGTGCCAGCAGCCGGAACACCGACAGCCCCTCTGGAAACACCATATATTTT. The variable domain in full, completed from reference TRBV7-9 and TRBJ1-3, reads DTGVSQNPRHKITKRGQNVTFRCDPISEHNRLYWYRQTLGQGPEFLTYFQNEAQLEKSRLLSDRFSAERPKGSFSTLEIQRTEQGDSAMYLCASSRNTDSPSGNTIYFGEGSWLTVV.

This clone was detected only once. The chain is built from TRBV6-5 and TRBJ1-2, with 7 bases matching TRBD1. The CDR3 covers 14 residues. Germline assignment: CDR1 MNHEY and CDR2 SVGAGI. The ends lost 5 bases at V and 3 bases at J; junction bases unmatched: 6. The CDR3 coding sequence is TGTGCCAGCAGTCTCCTGACAGGGCACTATGGCTACACCTTC. Protein sequence: CASSLLTGHYGYTF.

The chain employs TRBV9 and TRBJ1-6; 7 bases line up with TRBD1. V lost 7 bases, J lost 10 bases, and 11 bases stayed unmatched. CDR1 SGDLS and CDR2 YYNGEE come from the germline V gene. This CDR3 contains 14 residues. The CDR3 spells CASGPRQGLSPLHF. The CDR3 DNA reads as TGTGCCAGCGGTCCACGACAGGGCCTCTCACCCCTCCACTTT.

The V call is TRBV7-2, the J call TRBJ2-5; TRBD2 matches 7 bases. V dropped 1 base and J dropped 5; count of bases not matched to a gene: 1. The CDR3 length is 13 residues. In germline, CDR1 is SGHTA, CDR2 FQGNSA. The CDR3 protein is CASSLDGRETQYF. Here the CDR3 DNA reads TGTGCCAGCAGCTTAGACGGGAGGGAGACCCAGTACTTC.

The V call is TRBV5-5, the J call TRBJ1-2, with 7 bases identical to TRBD1. Germline V lookup: CDR1 SGHKS, CDR2 YYEKEE (reference sequence). The CDR3 runs 15 residues. The V segment lost 0 bases and the J segment 4 bases; nucleotides outside the gene matches: 6. Here the CDR3 reads CASSLEGALPYGYTF. The CDR3 DNA follows: TGTGCCAGCAGCTTGGAGGGGGCCCTCCCCTATGGCTACACCTTC.

The chain joins TRBV19 to TRBJ2-3; the match to TRBD1 covers 8 bases. Germline V gene data show CDR1 as LNHDA and CDR2 as SQIVND (reference sequence). V lost 4 bases to trimming and J lost 9 bases; unmatched junction nucleotides: 9. The CDR3 has 14 residues. The CDR3 DNA is TGTGCCAGTAGTACTGGACAGGGCTCTACCACGCAGTATTTT. It is translated as CASSTGQGSTTQYF.

The V gene is TRBV3-1 (or the pseudogene TRBV3-2), the J gene TRBJ1-2; a possible D gene is TRBD1 (5 bases). V lost 0 bases to trimming and J lost 4 bases, with 12 bases between them. Looked up from germline, CDR1 is LGHDT and CDR2 is YNNKEL (reference sequence). The CDR3 totals 15 residues. CDR3 sequence: CASSQEESGLYGYTF. The CDR3, as DNA: TGTGCCAGCAGCCAAGAGGAATCAGGGCTCTATGGCTACACCTTC.

This chain links TRBV7-9 with TRBJ2-1; D is undetermined. Germline assignment: CDR1 SEHNR and CDR2 FQNEAQ (reference sequence). The CDR3 loop spans 13 amino acids. Deletions cut 1 base from V and 6 bases from J, with 7 bases between. The chain's CDR3 is CASSLVGVNEQFF. The CDR3 DNA sequence: TGTGCCAGCAGCTTAGTCGGAGTCAATGAGCAGTTCTTC. Complete variable domain (other parts from reference TRBV7-9 and TRBJ2-1): DTGVSQNPRHKITKRGQNVTFRCDPISEHNRLYWYRQTLGQGPEFLTYFQNEAQLEKSRLLSDRFSAERPKGSFSTLEIQRTEQGDSAMYLCASSLVGVNEQFFGPGTRLTVL.

The V and J genes are TRBV7-9 and TRBJ2-7; no clear D gene. Germline-derived CDR1 and CDR2 are SEHNR and FQNEAQ (reference sequence). The CDR3 is made up of 12 amino acids. The V end was cut by 4 bases, the J end by 1 base, with 5 bases between. Here the CDR3 reads CASSSVSYEQYF. CDR3 coding DNA: TGTGCCAGCAGCTCAGTATCCTACGAGCAGTACTTC. The full variable domain, in which reference TRBV7-9 and TRBJ2-7 provide the parts outside the CDR3, is DTGVSQNPRHKITKRGQNVTFRCDPISEHNRLYWYRQTLGQGPEFLTYFQNEAQLEKSRLLSDRFSAERPKGSFSTLEIQRTEQGDSAMYLCASSSVSYEQYFGPGTRLTVT.

The rearrangement links TRBV15 to TRBJ2-1, with 9 bases that match TRBD2. This CDR3 contains 15 residues. Per the germline V gene, CDR1 is LNHNV and CDR2 is YYDKDF (reference sequence). V was pared by 4 bases and J by 10 bases, with 11 bases of the junction left unmatched. The CDR3 bases are TGTGCCACCAGCACGTGGGGACTAGCCGGAGAAGAGCAGTTCTTC. Translating it yields CATSTWGLAGEEQFF.

The chain combines TRBV29-1 with TRBJ2-1, with TRBD2 matching over 10 bases. The CDR3 loop spans 16 amino acids. CDR1 SQVTM and CDR2 ANQGSEA come from the germline V gene. After removal of 6 bases from V and 0 bases from J, the junction contained 8 bases not matched to a gene. CDR3 residues: CSVPSGSGSSYNEQFF. Written as DNA, the CDR3 is TGCAGCGTGCCTAGCGGGAGCGGTAGCTCCTACAATGAGCAGTTCTTC.

This clone was counted a few times. The V gene is TRBV5-4, the J gene TRBJ2-6; 7 bases align to TRBD2. Germline V gene data show CDR1 as SGHNT and CDR2 as YYREEE (reference sequence). V shed 4 bases, J shed 2 bases, and the junction held 9 bases outside the gene matches. This CDR3 is 17 amino acids long. The CDR3 here is CASSLPWGGAGANVLTF. The CDR3 coding sequence is TGTGCCAGCAGCCTCCCGTGGGGGGGAGCTGGGGCCAACGTCCTGACTTTC. Full variable domain (outside the CDR3, taken from reference TRBV5-4 and TRBJ2-6): ETGVTQSPTHLIKTRGQQVTLRCSSQSGHNTVSWYQQALGQGPQFIFQYYREEENGRGNFPPRFSGLQFPNYSSELNVNALELDDSALYLCASSLPWGGAGANVLTFGAGSRLTVL.

The chain employs TRBV3-1 (or the pseudogene TRBV3-2) and TRBJ2-2; TRBD1 matches at 9 bases. V gave up 2 bases and J gave up 7 bases; unmatched junction bases: 5. The CDR3 extends over 15 amino acids. Per germline, CDR1 LGHDT and CDR2 YNNKEL (reference sequence). CDR3 DNA sequence: TGTGCCAGCAGCCAATGGGACAGGGTTAACGGGGAGCTGTTTTTT. This encodes CASSQWDRVNGELFF.

The V and J genes are TRBV2 and TRBJ2-7; 9 bases match TRBD2. Trimming removed 9 bases from V and 5 bases from J; junction bases left unmatched: 8. Looked up from germline, CDR1 is SNHLY and CDR2 is FYNNEI. This CDR3 has 13 amino acids. CDR3 residues: CAREGLAPNEQYF. CDR3 sequence (DNA): TGTGCCAGGGAGGGACTAGCTCCCAACGAGCAGTACTTC.

This clone has only one observation. The chain has TRBV7-6 and TRBJ2-1; maybe TRBD2 (6 bases). The CDR3 contains 17 residues. Germline lookup yields CDR1 SGHVS and CDR2 FNYEAQ. With 5 bases removed from V and 1 base from J, the gap between germline ends came to 18 bases. Here the CDR3 DNA reads TGTGCCAGCAGCCGCAGTAGCGGCCCGTGGTCCTACAATGAGCAGTTCTTC. Translation: CASSRSSGPWSYNEQFF.

This clone occurred once. V usage is TRBV3-1 (or the pseudogene TRBV3-2) and J usage is TRBJ2-3; TRBD2 agrees at 8 bases. Germline assignment: CDR1 LGHDT and CDR2 YNNKEL (reference sequence). This CDR3 has 17 residues. V was clipped by 1 base and J by 1 base; unmatched bases: 7. The CDR3 region is CASSQVEAGARTDTQYF. The CDR3 region has the DNA TGTGCCAGCAGCCAAGTGGAAGCGGGGGCACGCACAGATACGCAGTATTTT.

This clone was detected only once. The gene calls are TRBV6-2 or TRBV6-3 and TRBJ1-1, with TRBD1 matching 8 bases. Germline V CDR1 and CDR2: MNHEY, SVGEGT. Trimming at V came to 5 bases and at J to 3 bases, leaving 5 bases not matched to a gene. CDR3 length: 14 amino acids. The DNA for the CDR3 is TGTGCCAGCAGTCGAACAGGGGGGCACACTGAAGCTTTCTTT. Its protein is CASSRTGGHTEAFF.

This rearrangement joins TRBV6-2 or TRBV6-3 to TRBJ2-6, with 9 nucleotides matching TRBD2. The V segment lost 0 bases and the J segment 0 bases; nucleotides outside the gene matches: 9. The CDR3 sequence is 20 residues long. Germline V gene lookup returns CDR1 MNHEY and CDR2 SVGEGT. In nucleotides, the CDR3 is TGTGCCAGCAGTTACTCGAAGGTAGCGGGGGACGTCTCTGGGGCCAACGTCCTGACTTTC. Protein product: CASSYSKVAGDVSGANVLTF.

The chain recombines TRBV6-5 with TRBJ1-5; 8 bases agree with TRBD1. This CDR3 spans 15 amino acids. Germline trimming cut 2 bases from V and 1 base from J; bases unmatched to any gene: 1. CDR1 and CDR2 from the germline V gene are MNHEY and SVGAGI. The DNA for the CDR3 is TGTGCCAGCAGTTACAGACAGGGGAGCAATCAGCCCCAGCATTTT. Amino acids: CASSYRQGSNQPQHF.